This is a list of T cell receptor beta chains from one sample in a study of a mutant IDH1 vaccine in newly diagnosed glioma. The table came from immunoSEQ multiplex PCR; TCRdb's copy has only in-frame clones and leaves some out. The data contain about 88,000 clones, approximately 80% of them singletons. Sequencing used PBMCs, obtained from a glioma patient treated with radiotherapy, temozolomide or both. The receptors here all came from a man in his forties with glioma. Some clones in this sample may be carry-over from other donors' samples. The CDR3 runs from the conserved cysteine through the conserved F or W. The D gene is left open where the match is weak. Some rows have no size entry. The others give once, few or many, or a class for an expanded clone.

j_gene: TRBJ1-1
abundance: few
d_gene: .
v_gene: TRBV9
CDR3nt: TGTGCCAGCAGCGCGGACGGAAACACTGAAGCTTTCTTT
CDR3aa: CASSADGNTEAFF

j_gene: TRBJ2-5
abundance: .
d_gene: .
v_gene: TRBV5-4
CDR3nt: TGTGCCAGCAGCTTGGAAGGGGCAGTCTCGGGGACCCAGTACTTC
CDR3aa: CASSLEGAVSGTQYF

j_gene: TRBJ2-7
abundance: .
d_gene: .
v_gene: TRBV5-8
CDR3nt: TGTGCCAGCAGCTTCTTCAATTTGGGGGCGGCCGAGCAGTACTTC
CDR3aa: CASSFFNLGAAEQYF

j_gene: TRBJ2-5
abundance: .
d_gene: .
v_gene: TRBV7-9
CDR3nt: TGTGCCAGCAGCCCCCACCGGATGGGGGGGCGGCAAGAGACCCAGTACTTC
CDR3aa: CASSPHRMGGRQETQYF

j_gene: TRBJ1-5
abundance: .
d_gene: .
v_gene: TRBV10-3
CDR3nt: TGTGCCATCAGTGATCTGACAGGTAACAATCAGCCCCAGCATTTT
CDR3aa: CAISDLTGNNQPQHF

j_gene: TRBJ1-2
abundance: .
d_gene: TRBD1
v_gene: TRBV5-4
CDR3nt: TGTGCCAGCAGATTTGGGAGGGACAGTGGGACCGAGGGTAACTATGGCTACACCTTC
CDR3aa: CASRFGRDSGTEGNYGYTF

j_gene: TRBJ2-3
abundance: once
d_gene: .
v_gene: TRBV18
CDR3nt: TGTGCCAGCTCATATACAGATACGCAGTATTTT
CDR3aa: CASSYTDTQYF

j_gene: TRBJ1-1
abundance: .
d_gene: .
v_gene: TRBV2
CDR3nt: TGTGCCAGCACCCGAGCGGAGGGGACTGAAGCTTTCTTT
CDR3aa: CASTRAEGTEAFF

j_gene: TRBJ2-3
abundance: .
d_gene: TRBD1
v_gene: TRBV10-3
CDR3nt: TGTGCCATCAGTACAGGGGAAGATACGCAGTATTTT
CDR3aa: CAISTGEDTQYF

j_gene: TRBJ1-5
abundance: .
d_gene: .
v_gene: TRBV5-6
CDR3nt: TGTGCCAGCAGCTACAACGGGCGTACGGGCAATCAGCCCCAGCATTTT
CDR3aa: CASSYNGRTGNQPQHF

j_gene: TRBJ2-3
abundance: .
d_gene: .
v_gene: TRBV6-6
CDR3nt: TGTGCCAGCAGTTATGTGGATACGCAGTATTTT
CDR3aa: CASSYVDTQYF

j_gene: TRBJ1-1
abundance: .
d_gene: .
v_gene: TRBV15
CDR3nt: TGTGCCACCAGCCTCCGGGTCCTGAACACTGAAGCTTTCTTT
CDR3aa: CATSLRVLNTEAFF

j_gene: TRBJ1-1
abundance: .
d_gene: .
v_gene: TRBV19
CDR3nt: TGTGCCAGCCCCGGGCCCTTGAACACTGAAGCTTTCTTT
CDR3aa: CASPGPLNTEAFF

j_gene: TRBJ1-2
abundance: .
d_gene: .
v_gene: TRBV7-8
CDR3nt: TGTGCCAGCAGCCTAAGCTATGGCTACACCTTC
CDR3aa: CASSLSYGYTF

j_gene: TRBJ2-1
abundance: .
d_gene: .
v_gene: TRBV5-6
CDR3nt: TGTGCCAGCAGCTTATTTGTTAATGAGCAGTTCTTC
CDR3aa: CASSLFVNEQFF

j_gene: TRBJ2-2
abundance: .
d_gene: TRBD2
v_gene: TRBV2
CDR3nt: TGTGCCAGCACCCTCTCCGGGGGGTCCTTAGGGGAGCTGTTTTTT
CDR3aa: CASTLSGGSLGELFF

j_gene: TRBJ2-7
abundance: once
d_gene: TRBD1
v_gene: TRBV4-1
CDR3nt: TGCGCCAGCAGCCCCCGGACAGGGGGGGACGAGCAGTACTTC
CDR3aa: CASSPRTGGDEQYF

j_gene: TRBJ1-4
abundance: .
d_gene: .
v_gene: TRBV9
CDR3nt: TGTGCCAGCAGCGTAGCGGGGACGAGGCCTAATGAAAAACTGTTTTTT
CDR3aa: CASSVAGTRPNEKLFF

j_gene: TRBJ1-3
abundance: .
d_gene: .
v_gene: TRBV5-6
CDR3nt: TGTGCCAGCAGCCCCTTACGGGGTCCCGGAATCTACTCTGGAAACACCATATATTTT
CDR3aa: CASSPLRGPGIYSGNTIYF

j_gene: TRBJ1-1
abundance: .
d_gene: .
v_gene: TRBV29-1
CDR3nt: TGCAGCGTCCACGGGTCTTACACTGAAGCTTTCTTT
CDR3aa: CSVHGSYTEAFF

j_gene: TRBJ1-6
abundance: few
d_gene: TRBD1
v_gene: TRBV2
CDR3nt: TGTGCCACCGGACAGGATTATAATTCACCCCTCCACTTT
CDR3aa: CATGQDYNSPLHF

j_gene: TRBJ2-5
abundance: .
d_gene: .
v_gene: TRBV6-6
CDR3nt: TGTGCCGTCCAGCAATCAACTACCCAAGAGACCCAGTACTTC
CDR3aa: CAVQQSTTQETQYF

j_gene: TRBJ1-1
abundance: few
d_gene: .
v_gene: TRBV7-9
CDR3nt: TGTGCCAGCAGCCATACAAGACAGGCACGGAACACTGAAGCTTTCTTT
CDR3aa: CASSHTRQARNTEAFF

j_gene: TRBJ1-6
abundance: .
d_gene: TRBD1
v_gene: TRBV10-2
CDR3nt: TGCGCCAGCAGTCGGGACAGCTATAATTCACCCCTCCACTTT
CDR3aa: CASSRDSYNSPLHF

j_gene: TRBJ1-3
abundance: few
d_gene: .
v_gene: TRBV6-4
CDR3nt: TGTGCCAGCAGCTCGATCGCCCGGGACCGCTCTGGAAACACCATATATTTT
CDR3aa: CASSSIARDRSGNTIYF

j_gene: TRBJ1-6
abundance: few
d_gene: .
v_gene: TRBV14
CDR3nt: TGTGCCAGCAGCCAGGCTGGCGGGGTCTCACCCCTCCACTTT
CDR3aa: CASSQAGGVSPLHF